Listed below are T cell receptor beta chains from one sample, sequenced in a study of blood T cell repertoires in COVID-19. The method was immunoSEQ multiplex PCR; TCRdb's version includes in-frame clones alone and lacks a portion of them. In the table there are roughly 200,000 clones, more than 70% of which are singletons. The sequencing input was peripheral blood. The receptor set was obtained from a middle-aged man with active or convalescent COVID-19. CDR3s include the opening cysteine and the closing phenylalanine or tryptophan. A D gene is named only where the DNA matches it firmly. Clone size is stated in some rows and not others, as once, few, many or a class when expanded.

J,D,size,V,DNA,CDR3
TRBJ1-1,TRBD1,.,TRBV6-6,TGTGCCAGCAGTCCTCCAGGGGGGCGGGTGACTGAAGCTTTCTTT,CASSPPGGRVTEAFF
TRBJ1-6,.,.,TRBV24-1,TGTGCCACCAGTGACGGGAGTTATAATTCACCCCTCCACTTT,CATSDGSYNSPLHF
TRBJ2-3,TRBD2,.,TRBV4-3,TGCGCCAGCAGCCAGAGGTCCTTAGCGGGGGGCACAGATACGCAGTATTTT,CASSQRSLAGGTDTQYF
TRBJ2-3,.,.,TRBV12-3/TRBV12-4,TGTGCCAGCGGTCAGGGGATGGGGGATACGCAGTATTTT,CASGQGMGDTQYF
TRBJ1-3,.,.,TRBV11-3,TGTGCCAGCAGCTGGGACACGTCTGGAAACACCATATATTTT,CASSWDTSGNTIYF
TRBJ1-1,TRBD1,.,TRBV13,TGTGCCAGCAGCTCATGGACAGGGGACACTGAAGCTTTCTTT,CASSSWTGDTEAFF
TRBJ2-5,.,.,TRBV5-4,TGTGCCAGCAGCTTGACAGGGGGGGTAAAAGAGACCCAGTACTTC,CASSLTGGVKETQYF
TRBJ2-7,.,.,TRBV7-3,TGTGCCAGCAGCCCCGGACAGTCCTACGAGCAGTACTTC,CASSPGQSYEQYF
TRBJ2-7,.,once,TRBV5-1,TGCGCCAGCAGCTCCCAAGCAGGGCTCTACGAGCAGTACTTC,CASSSQAGLYEQYF
TRBJ2-4,TRBD2,.,TRBV2,TGTGCCAGCAGTGAATCCGGGACTAGCGGGGGACGACAGTACTTC,CASSESGTSGGRQYF
TRBJ2-1,.,.,TRBV24-1,TGTGCCACCAGTGACCGACCGGGGAATGAGCAGTTCTTC,CATSDRPGNEQFF
TRBJ2-2,.,once,TRBV19,TGTGCCAGCCACGCTCTACAGATGAACACCGGGGAGCTGTTTTTT,CASHALQMNTGELFF
TRBJ1-1,TRBD1,many,TRBV4-1,TGCGCCAGCAGCCAAGGACAGGGGACGGAAGCTTTCTTT,CASSQGQGTEAFF
TRBJ1-5,TRBD1,.,TRBV12-5,TGTGCTAGTGGTTTCTTGACAGGGGATAATAGCAATCAGCCCCAGCATTTT,CASGFLTGDNSNQPQHF
TRBJ1-2,.,.,TRBV30,TGTGCCTGGGACCCCGGGGGGTACTATGGCTACACCTTC,CAWDPGGYYGYTF
TRBJ1-1,.,few,TRBV14,TGTGCCAGCAGCCAAGATCCACAGGGTAAGAGCATGACCCCTGAAGCTTTCTTT,CASSQDPQGKSMTPEAFF
TRBJ2-2,TRBD1,.,TRBV28,TGTGCCAGCAGCGGGTTACAGGGGAACCCCGGGGAGCTGTTTTTT,CASSGLQGNPGELFF
TRBJ2-7,.,once,TRBV13,TGTGCCAGCAGCTTAAGGGGTCAGGCGAATTACGAGCAGTACTTC,CASSLRGQANYEQYF
TRBJ2-2,.,.,TRBV28,TGTGCCAGCAGTCCCCCAGCGGCCAACACCGGGGAGCTGTTTTTT,CASSPPAANTGELFF
TRBJ1-5,.,.,TRBV12-3/TRBV12-4,TGTGCCAGCAGTTTGACGGGTAATCAGCCCCAGCATTTT,CASSLTGNQPQHF
TRBJ2-7,.,.,TRBV27,TGTGCCAGCAGTTCCCCCCTCAGCTCCTACGAGCAGTACTTC,CASSSPLSSYEQYF
TRBJ2-7,TRBD2,.,TRBV29-1,TGCAGCGTGGCCCGGGAGGGGGACGAGCAGTACTTC,CSVAREGDEQYF
TRBJ2-5,TRBD2,few,TRBV19,TGTGCCAGTAGGACTAGCGGGACGACACAAGAGACCCAGTACTTC,CASRTSGTTQETQYF
TRBJ2-7,TRBD2,.,TRBV7-8,TGTGCCAGCAGCTCCCCCGGGACTAGCGGGAGGATAACCTACGAGCAGTACTTC,CASSSPGTSGRITYEQYF
TRBJ1-1,.,.,TRBV18,TGTGCCAGCTCACCCGTCCAAGTGAGAGCTTTCTTT,CASSPVQVRAFF
TRBJ2-7,.,.,TRBV28,TGTGCCAGCAGTTTGGGGACAAGTACGGGAGAGCAGTACTTC,CASSLGTSTGEQYF
TRBJ2-2,TRBD2,.,TRBV24-1,TGTGCCACCAGTGTAGCGGGGGGGCCCGTCGGGGAGCTGTTTTTT,CATSVAGGPVGELFF
TRBJ2-2,.,.,TRBV19,TGTGCCACCCTTGGGGGGAACGGGGAGCTGTTTTTT,CATLGGNGELFF
TRBJ1-2,.,.,TRBV30,TGTGCCTGGAGTGTTACAGCAACGCATGGCTACACCTTC,CAWSVTATHGYTF
TRBJ2-1,TRBD1,.,TRBV30,TGTGCCTGGAGTTGGGGACAGGGGTGGGATGAGCAGTTCTTC,CAWSWGQGWDEQFF
TRBJ2-5,TRBD2,once,TRBV6-2/TRBV6-3,TGTGCCAGCAGTAACCCAAGCGGGGGGGGCGAGACCCAGTACTTC,CASSNPSGGGETQYF
TRBJ2-1,TRBD2,few,TRBV7-9,TGTGCCAGCAGCTTTGGGGGGAGGGCCCCATATGAGCAGTTCTTC,CASSFGGRAPYEQFF
TRBJ2-5,.,.,TRBV5-6,TGTGCCAGCAGCTTGTTCCGAAGCGCACAAGAGACCCAGTACTTC,CASSLFRSAQETQYF
TRBJ1-1,.,many,TRBV4-1,TGCGCCAGCAGCCAAGATCAGTTTCAGGGGTTGGGGACTGAAGCTTTCTTT,CASSQDQFQGLGTEAFF
TRBJ1-1,TRBD1,few,TRBV7-2,TGTGCCAGCAGCTTAGGGAGGGGGCGGAACACTGAAGCTTTCTTT,CASSLGRGRNTEAFF
TRBJ2-6,TRBD1,.,TRBV29-1,TGCAGCGTTCGGACAGGGACTGGGGCCAACGTCCTGACTTTC,CSVRTGTGANVLTF
TRBJ1-2,.,once,TRBV30,TGTGCCTGTAAAGGCGACAGGTCAGACTATGGCTACACCTTC,CACKGDRSDYGYTF
TRBJ1-5,.,.,TRBV27,TGTGCCAGCAGTTTATCTGGGACAAGCAATCAGCCCCAGCATTTT,CASSLSGTSNQPQHF
TRBJ1-2,.,.,TRBV19,TGTGCCAGTAGTATTCAGGCAGCCACCTCTAACTATGGCTACACCTTC,CASSIQAATSNYGYTF
TRBJ2-1,.,.,TRBV5-1,TGCGCCAGCAGCACTGGTCCGGGAGCCCCCCACAATGAGCAGTTCTTC,CASSTGPGAPHNEQFF
TRBJ1-4,.,.,TRBV7-3,TGTGCCAGCAGCCTCGGAGGGAATGAAAAACTGTTTTTT,CASSLGGNEKLFF
TRBJ2-5,.,once,TRBV10-3,TGTGCCATCAGGCCTACGGACAGGGAGGGAGAGACCCAGTACTTC,CAIRPTDREGETQYF
TRBJ2-2,.,.,TRBV27,TGTGCCAGCAGTCCCTCGATGGATAACAGGGTATGGTCCACCGGGGAGCTGTTTTTT,CASSPSMDNRVWSTGELFF
TRBJ2-3,.,.,TRBV18,TGTGCCAGCTCACCGTCGGTAGATACGCAGTATTTT,CASSPSVDTQYF
TRBJ2-7,TRBD2,once,TRBV12-5,TGTGCTAGTGGTTTCGGGGGGACGATAACCGAGCAGTACTTC,CASGFGGTITEQYF
TRBJ1-5,TRBD1,.,TRBV19,TGTGCCAGTAGTATGGAGGGGGCGCGGCATCAGCCCCAGCATTTT,CASSMEGARHQPQHF
TRBJ2-3,.,few,TRBV2,TGTGCCAGCAGGGGGCCAGATACGCAGTATTTT,CASRGPDTQYF
TRBJ1-1,.,.,TRBV7-9,TGTGCCAGCAGCTTATCGTTGGGCAGCTTGAACACTGAAGCTTTCTTT,CASSLSLGSLNTEAFF
TRBJ2-1,TRBD2,.,TRBV7-9,TGTGCCAGCAGCCGCGGGACTAGCGGGAGTGGGAATGAGCAGTTCTTC,CASSRGTSGSGNEQFF
TRBJ1-4,.,.,TRBV9,TGTGCCAGCAGCGTAGGCTGGGAGAATGAAAAACTGTTTTTT,CASSVGWENEKLFF
TRBJ2-7,.,.,TRBV19,TGTGCCAGTAATCAGGGGTCCGAGCAGTACTTC,CASNQGSEQYF